Below are 27 T cell receptor beta chains sequenced from a single sample in a study of blood T cell repertoires in COVID-19. Only in-frame clones appear in the TCRdb table, and some are missing; sequencing was by immunoSEQ multiplex PCR. Seen here are 200,000 to 250,000 clones, around 90% observed once, and the top ten hold over 13%. Sequencing was carried out using PBMCs or T cells enriched from blood (not recorded which). These receptors came from a man younger than 45 who had been exposed to COVID-19.

The V and J genes are TRBV3-1 (or the pseudogene TRBV3-2) and TRBJ2-5; 8 bases map to TRBD2. This CDR3 is 16 amino acids long. The V and J ends lost 4 bases and 1 base, in that order; junction bases with no gene match: 8. CDR1 is LGHDT and CDR2 is YNNKEL in the germline V gene (reference sequence). CDR3 DNA: TGTGCCAGCAGCCCCTTGGCCAGCGGGGGCCAAGAGACCCAGTACTTC. Translated, it gives CASSPLASGGQETQYF.

The chain uses TRBV30 and TRBJ2-2; D remains ambiguous. The germline gives CDR1 GTSNPN, CDR2 SVGIG (reference sequence). This CDR3 is built from 12 residues. The ends were cut back, 2 bases at V and 1 base at J, with 2 bases in the middle. In nucleotides, the CDR3 is TGTGCCTGGAGTCAGAACACCGGGGAGCTGTTTTTT. This encodes CAWSQNTGELFF.

V and J are TRBV30 and TRBJ2-1; a possible D gene is TRBD2 (6 bases). Germline CDR1 reads GTSNPN; CDR2 reads SVGIG (reference sequence). V dropped 5 bases and J dropped 2 bases, with 10 bases sitting between them. The CDR3 sequence is 13 residues long. CDR3 nucleotide sequence: TGTGCCTGGGCGGAGGGCCCCTACAATGAGCAGTTCTTC. Amino acids: CAWAEGPYNEQFF.

The chain combines TRBV5-1 with TRBJ2-2; 9 bases are a match to TRBD1. The CDR3 totals 15 residues. The germline CDR1 and CDR2 sequences are SGHRS and YFSETQ. The trim removed 3 bases at V and 0 bases at J, leaving 0 bases unmatched. In DNA form, the CDR3 reads TGCGCCAGCAGCTGGGACAGGGCGAACACCGGGGAGCTGTTTTTT. Its translation is CASSWDRANTGELFF.

The chain recombines TRBV7-2 with TRBJ2-5; D unresolved. V lost 5 bases and J lost 2, with 15 bases in between. Germline-derived CDR1 and CDR2 are SGHTA and FQGNSA. CDR3 length equals 15 residues. CDR3 amino acids: CASSPVSGIQETQYF. The CDR3 bases are TGTGCCAGCAGCCCAGTTTCAGGAATACAAGAGACCCAGTACTTC.

This clone was recorded once. This sequence joins TRBV27 and TRBJ1-1, with D perhaps matching TRBD1 (5 bases). The CDR3 is 15 amino acids. The germline V gene has CDR1 MNHEY and CDR2 SMNVEV (reference sequence). The germline V and J ends were trimmed by 5 bases and 11 bases, with 24 bases remaining between them. CDR3 nucleotides: TGTGCCAGCAGTAATGACCCCTTCGGAGGGACTGGGGCTTTCTTT. Protein: CASSNDPFGGTGAFF.

The rearrangement uses TRBV7-7 and TRBJ2-5, with 10 bases that match TRBD2. Germline assignment: CDR1 SSHAT and CDR2 FNYEAQ (reference sequence). The length of the CDR3 is 15 residues. After removal of 5 bases from V and 3 bases from J, the junction contained 6 bases not matched to a gene. The CDR3 here is CASSPNSGGKETQYF. CDR3 DNA sequence: TGTGCCAGCAGCCCAAATAGCGGGGGGAAAGAGACCCAGTACTTC.

Turning to this clone: A junction end diverges from the germline sequence, so it may reflect a read error. This rearrangement joins TRBV6-5 to TRBJ2-2; tentative D call: TRBD1 (5 bases). The CDR3 has 15 residues. Per the germline V gene, CDR1 is MNHEY and CDR2 is SVGAGI. The CDR3 reads CASSYLPQGFGELFF. In DNA form, the CDR3 reads TGTGCCAGCAGCTACTTACCCCAGGGCTTCGGGGAGCTGTTTTTT.

The V gene is TRBV30, the J gene TRBJ1-4, with D tentatively TRBD1 (5 bases). CDR3 length: 12 amino acids. CDR1 and CDR2 from the germline V gene are GTSNPN and SVGIG (reference sequence). CDR3 coding DNA: TGTGTCCTGAGCAGGGCGGACGAAAAACTGTTTTTT. Translation gives CVLSRADEKLFF.

The J gene is TRBJ1-6, the V gene TRBV4-3; D is uncertain. V lost 1 base and J lost 3, with 13 bases in between. The CDR3 runs 17 residues. Germline V CDR1 and CDR2: LGHNA, YSLEER. CDR3 residues: CASSQATLGDYNSPLHF. DNA of the CDR3: TGCGCCAGCAGCCAAGCCACTCTCGGAGACTATAATTCACCCCTCCACTTT.

The genes are TRBV2 and TRBJ2-7; D remains unclear. V lost 6 bases, J lost 6 bases, and 12 bases lay in between. The CDR3 is 12 amino acids. Per germline, CDR1 SNHLY and CDR2 FYNNEI. The CDR3 loop reads CASRVTVIEQYF. The CDR3 bases are TGTGCCAGCAGAGTTACGGTCATCGAGCAGTACTTC.

The chain employs TRBV5-6 and TRBJ2-1; 8 bases align to TRBD1. The germline V gene has CDR1 SGHDT and CDR2 YYEEEE. Trimming removed 6 bases from V and 8 bases from J; junction bases left unmatched: 10. This CDR3 has 14 amino acids. The chain's CDR3 is CASTLLPRGHEQFF. The CDR3 region has the DNA TGTGCCAGCACCCTACTTCCCAGGGGGCATGAGCAGTTCTTC.

J is TRBJ2-1 and V is TRBV14; 8 positions agree with TRBD2. Germline lookup yields CDR1 SGHDN and CDR2 FVKESK. The CDR3 contains 15 residues. Trimming removed 3 bases from V and 4 bases from J; junction bases left unmatched: 5. The CDR3 spells CASSQAGLAYNEQFF. CDR3 in DNA: TGTGCCAGCAGCCAGGCAGGACTAGCTTACAATGAGCAGTTCTTC. Supplemented by reference TRBV14 and TRBJ2-1, the full variable domain reads EAGVTQFPSHSVIEKGQTVTLRCDPISGHDNLYWYRRVMGKEIKFLLHFVKESKQDESGMPNNRFLAERTGGTYSTLKVQPAELEDSGVYFCASSQAGLAYNEQFFGPGTRLTVL.

The chain has TRBV19 and TRBJ2-7, with TRBD2 matching over 8 bases. Germline CDR1 and CDR2: LNHDA and SQIVND (reference sequence). CDR3 size: 14 residues. V lost 6 bases, J lost 3 bases, and 7 bases stayed unmatched. The CDR3 sequence is CASSKLAEIYEQYF. CDR3 DNA: TGTGCCAGTAGCAAACTAGCGGAGATCTACGAGCAGTACTTC.

The V call is TRBV30, the J call TRBJ2-1; D might be TRBD2 (6 bases). Germline V gene data show CDR1 as GTSNPN and CDR2 as SVGIG (reference sequence). Trimming removed 4 bases at V and 3 bases at J, with 13 bases between. The CDR3 is 14 amino acids. CDR3 in DNA: TGTGCCTGGAACTCGGGACTCCACTACAATGAGCAGTTCTTC. It translates to CAWNSGLHYNEQFF. Full variable domain (missing parts from reference TRBV30 and TRBJ2-1): SQTIHQWPATLVQPVGSPLSLECTVEGTSNPNLYWYRQAAGRGLQLLFYSVGIGQISSEVPQNLSASRPQDRQFILSSKKLLLSDSGFYLCAWNSGLHYNEQFFGPGTRLTVL.

V is TRBV18 and J is TRBJ2-7; D might be TRBD1 (5 bases). The length of the CDR3 is 10 residues. CDR1 is KGHSH and CDR2 is LQKENI in the germline V gene. With 2 bases removed from V and 9 bases from J, the gap between germline ends came to 5 bases. This chain's CDR3 is CASSPRGQYF. DNA of the CDR3: TGTGCCAGCTCACCAAGGGGGCAGTACTTC.

The chain recombines TRBV2 with TRBJ2-1, with 9 bases fitting TRBD2. Losses at the gene ends were 4 bases for V and 8 bases for J; bases not matched to a gene: 12. The CDR3 runs to 16 residues. Germline CDR1 and CDR2: SNHLY and FYNNEI. The CDR3 region is CASSVASGAQWDEQFF. DNA of the CDR3: TGTGCCAGCAGTGTGGCTAGCGGGGCTCAGTGGGATGAGCAGTTCTTC.

The chain links TRBV5-1 to TRBJ2-7, with D tentatively TRBD2 (5 bases). The CDR3 is 12 residues long. Germline CDR1 SGHRS, CDR2 YFSETQ. The ends were cut back, 9 bases at V and 8 bases at J, with 18 bases in the middle. CDR3 region: CATDTGKRKQYF. In nucleotides, the CDR3 is TGCGCCACCGACACCGGGAAGAGGAAGCAGTACTTC.

The CDR3 bases are TGTGCCAGCGACAGATCTGGAAACACCATATATTTT. Translated: CASDRSGNTIYF. The rearrangement links TRBV6-5 to TRBJ1-3; possible D gene TRBD1, 5 bases. The CDR3 runs 12 residues. Germline CDR1 MNHEY, CDR2 SVGAGI. Trimming took off 8 bases at V and 1 base at J, with 6 bases between the two ends.

The chain links TRBV19 to TRBJ1-5; the match to TRBD1 covers 10 bases. Germline V CDR1 and CDR2: LNHDA, SQIVND (reference sequence). With 2 bases clipped from V and 6 bases from J, the junction kept 16 bases outside the gene matches. The CDR3 consists of 19 residues. The CDR3 loop reads CASSIRGQGQRVRVQPQHF. The CDR3 coding sequence is TGTGCCAGTAGTATACGGGGACAGGGGCAGAGGGTACGGGTTCAGCCCCAGCATTTT.

The rearrangement links TRBV5-1 to TRBJ1-2; TRBD1 aligns across 7 bases. The CDR3 consists of 14 residues. The V and J ends lost 3 bases and 5 bases, in that order; junction bases with no gene match: 7. Germline CDR1 reads SGHRS; CDR2 reads YFSETQ. The CDR3 bases are TGCGCCAGCAGCTCGGGACAGATAACATATGGCTACACCTTC. Translating gives CASSSGQITYGYTF.

This clone has a single count. The chain combines TRBV2 with TRBJ2-1; D may be TRBD1 (7 bases). The V and J ends lost 2 bases and 12 bases respectively, with 20 bases between them. Germline assignment: CDR1 SNHLY and CDR2 FYNNEI. The CDR3 totals 15 residues. The CDR3 bases are TGTGCCAGCAGTGAAATTAGGCAGGGGGGATCTGGGCAGTTCTTC. Its translation: CASSEIRQGGSGQFF. The full variable domain, rest sourced from reference TRBV2 and TRBJ2-1, is EPEVTQTPSHQVTQMGQEVILRCVPISNHLYFYWYRQILGQKVEFLVSFYNNEISEKSEIFDDQFSVERPDGSNFTLKIRSTKLEDSAMYFCASSEIRQGGSGQFFGPGTRLTVL.

V and J are TRBV12-5 and TRBJ2-1; 7 positions match TRBD2. The junction had 7 bases not matched to a gene; V was cut back by 2 bases and J by 9 bases. From germline, CDR1 is LGHNT and CDR2 FRNRAP. The CDR3 runs to 14 residues. CDR3 in amino acids: CASGLPGGYREQFF. The DNA for the CDR3 is TGTGCTAGTGGTTTGCCCGGGGGGTATCGTGAGCAGTTCTTC.

The rearrangement joins TRBV19 to TRBJ1-5; D perhaps matches TRBD1 (6 bases). In germline, CDR1 is LNHDA, CDR2 SQIVND (reference sequence). The CDR3 contains 15 residues. Trimming stripped 5 bases from V and 2 bases from J, with 13 bases between. For the CDR3, the DNA is TGTGCCAGTAGTGTGATGAGGACAGGCAATCAGCCCCAGCATTTT. This codes for CASSVMRTGNQPQHF. Filled out from reference TRBV19 and TRBJ1-5, the complete variable domain reads DGGITQSPKYLFRKEGQNVTLSCEQNLNHDAMYWYRQDPGQGLRLIYYSQIVNDFQKGDIAEGYSVSREKKESFPLTVTSAQKNPTAFYLCASSVMRTGNQPQHFGDGTRLSIL.

The V call is TRBV4-1, the J call TRBJ1-1; TRBD1 matches at 9 bases. The length of the CDR3 is 16 residues. V shed 2 bases and J 10 bases; nucleotides not matched to a gene: 14. CDR1 MGHRA and CDR2 YSYEKL come from the germline V gene. The CDR3 reads CASSQITGGTQSSAFF. The CDR3 DNA is TGCGCCAGCAGCCAAATCACAGGGGGCACTCAATCGTCAGCTTTCTTT.

The chain links TRBV3-1 (or the pseudogene TRBV3-2) to TRBJ2-2; weak D call: TRBD2 (6 bases). Trimming left V 2 bases short and J 4 bases short, with 8 bases between. Looked up from germline, CDR1 is LGHDT and CDR2 is YNNKEL (reference sequence). The CDR3 consists of 14 residues. The CDR3 loop reads CASSQFGGTGELFF. DNA of the CDR3: TGTGCCAGCAGCCAATTCGGGGGCACCGGGGAGCTGTTTTTT.

This sequence joins TRBV6-1 and TRBJ1-5; tentatively, D is TRBD1 (5 bases). The germline V gene has CDR1 MNHNS and CDR2 SASEGT. The V end was cut by 1 base, the J end by 5 bases, with 15 bases between. The CDR3 runs 16 residues. CDR3 coding DNA: TGTGCCAGCAGTGAAGGGGTCAGGGAAAGAGATCAGCCCCAGCATTTT. Its protein is CASSEGVRERDQPQHF.